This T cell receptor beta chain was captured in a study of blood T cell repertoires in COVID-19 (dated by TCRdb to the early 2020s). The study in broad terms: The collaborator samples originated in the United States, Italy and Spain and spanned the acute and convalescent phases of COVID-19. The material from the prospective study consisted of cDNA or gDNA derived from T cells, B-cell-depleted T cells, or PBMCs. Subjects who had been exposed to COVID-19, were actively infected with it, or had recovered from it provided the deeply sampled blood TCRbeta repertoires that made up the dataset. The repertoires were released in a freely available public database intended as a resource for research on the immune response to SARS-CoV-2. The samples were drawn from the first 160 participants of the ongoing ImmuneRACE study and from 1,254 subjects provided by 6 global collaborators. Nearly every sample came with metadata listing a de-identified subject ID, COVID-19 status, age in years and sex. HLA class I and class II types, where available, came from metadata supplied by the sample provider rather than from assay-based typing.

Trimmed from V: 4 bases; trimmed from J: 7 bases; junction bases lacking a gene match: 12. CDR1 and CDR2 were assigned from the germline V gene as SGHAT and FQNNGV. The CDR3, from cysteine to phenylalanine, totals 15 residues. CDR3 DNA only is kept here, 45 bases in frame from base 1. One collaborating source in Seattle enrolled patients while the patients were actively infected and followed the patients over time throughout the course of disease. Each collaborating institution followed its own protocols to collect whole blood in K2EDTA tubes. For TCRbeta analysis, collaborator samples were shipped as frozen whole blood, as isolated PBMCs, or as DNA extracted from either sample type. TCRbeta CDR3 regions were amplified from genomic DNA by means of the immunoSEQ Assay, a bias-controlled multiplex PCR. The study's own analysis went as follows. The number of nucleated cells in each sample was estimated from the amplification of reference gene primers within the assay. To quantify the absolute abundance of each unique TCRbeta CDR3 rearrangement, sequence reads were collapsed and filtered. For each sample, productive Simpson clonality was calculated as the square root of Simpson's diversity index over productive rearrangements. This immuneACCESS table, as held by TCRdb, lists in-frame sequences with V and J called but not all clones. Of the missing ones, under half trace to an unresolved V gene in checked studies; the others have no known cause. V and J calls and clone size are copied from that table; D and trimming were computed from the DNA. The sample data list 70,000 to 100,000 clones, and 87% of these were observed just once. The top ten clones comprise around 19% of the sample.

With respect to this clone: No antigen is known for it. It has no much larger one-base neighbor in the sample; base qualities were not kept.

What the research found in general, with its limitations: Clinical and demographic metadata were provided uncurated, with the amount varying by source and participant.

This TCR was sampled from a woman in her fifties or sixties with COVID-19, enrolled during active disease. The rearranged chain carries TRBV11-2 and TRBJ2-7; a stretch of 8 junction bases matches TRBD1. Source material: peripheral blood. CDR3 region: CASSSLQGARWEQYF. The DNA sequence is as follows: TGTGCCAGCAGCTCACTTCAGGGGGCGCGTTGGGAGCAGTACTTC.